Presented here are 6 T cell receptor beta chains from one specimen sequenced in a study of cytomegalovirus exposure and HLA in healthy donors (dated by TCRdb to 2016 to 2017). Libraries were built with the immunoSEQ multiplex PCR assay. For the multiplex PCR, a mixture combining 60 forward primers for TCR Vbeta segments and 13 reverse primers for TCR Jbeta segments was used. In its TCRdb copy, this immuneACCESS table keeps in-frame sequences only and misses some clones. Where compared with another copy, unresolved V genes explain less than half of these, and the others have no known cause. This sample comprises tens of thousands of clones, roughly 76% of them detected only once. Approximately 8% of the sample lies in the top ten. Sequenced sample: PBMCs. The receptors derive from a woman younger than 45 in good health and CMV-seropositive.

The chain carries TRBV5-1 and TRBJ1-5; D is undetermined. CDR1 is SGHRS, CDR2 YFSETQ, per germline. The CDR3 has 15 amino acids. The germline V and J ends were trimmed by 1 base and 0 bases, with 8 bases remaining between them. CDR3 nucleotides: TGCGCCAGCAGCTTGAACGGGAATAGCAATCAGCCCCAGCATTTT. This translates into CASSLNGNSNQPQHF.

This sequence joins TRBV25-1 and TRBJ2-1; 9 bases fit TRBD2. Germline trimming cut 1 base from V and 4 bases from J; bases unmatched to any gene: 8. Germline loops: CDR1 MGHDK, CDR2 SYGVNS. This CDR3 is built from 17 residues. The CDR3 spells CASSELRAGGPYNEQFF. CDR3 DNA: TGTGCCAGCAGTGAATTAAGAGCGGGAGGCCCGTACAATGAGCAGTTCTTC.

The V call is TRBV19, the J call TRBJ1-5; TRBD1 matches 10 bases. V trimming: 6 bases; J trimming: 3 bases; junction bases outside the gene matches: 8. Germline lookup yields CDR1 LNHDA and CDR2 SQIVND (reference sequence). This CDR3 is built from 16 residues. CDR3 protein: CASRDRTGGTNQPQHF. The CDR3 coding sequence is TGTGCCAGTAGGGACAGGACAGGGGGTACCAATCAGCCCCAGCATTTT.

A few counts support this clone. This chain links TRBV6-1 with TRBJ2-5, with D maybe TRBD1 (7 bases). The end of the DNA fits TRBJ2-7 better, so the J call may be wrong. The CDR3 runs 13 residues. Germline V lookup: CDR1 MNHNS, CDR2 SASEGT. The CDR3 loop is CASMRDRLYEQYF. The CDR3 coding sequence is TGTGCCAGCATGCGGGACAGACTTTACGAGCAGTACTTC.

CDR3 sequence: CASTLAPTWEKLFF. The CDR3 nucleotides are TGTGCCAGTACCCTCGCCCCCACTTGGGAAAAACTGTTTTTT. The rearrangement joins TRBV19 to TRBJ1-4; D is unresolved. CDR3 length equals 14 residues. V lost 7 bases to trimming and J lost 8 bases, with 17 bases between them. Germline CDR1 reads LNHDA; CDR2 reads SQIVND (reference sequence).

This clone was counted a few times. CDR3 DNA sequence: TGTGCCAGCAGTCCGTCGGGGGGGCCTTTTCAGCCCCAGCATTTT. It codes for CASSPSGGPFQPQHF. The chain employs TRBV27 and TRBJ1-5; possible D gene TRBD1, 6 bases. V was trimmed by 5 bases and J by 6 bases, leaving 17 bases between them. The CDR3 is 15 amino acids. Germline CDR1 and CDR2: MNHEY and SMNVEV (reference sequence).